This TCR beta chain was recorded in a study of blood T cell repertoires in COVID-19. This CDR3 is built from 14 residues. Germline V gives CDR1 MNHNS, CDR2 SASEGT. The V gene lost 4 bases and the J gene lost 1 base, with 7 bases spanning the gap. Sequenced by immunoSEQ multiplex PCR; TCRdb stores in-frame clones only, minus some. Counted here are some 220,000 clones, approximately 86% occurring once; the ten biggest clones make up more than 5.5%. V gene TRBV6-1 combines with J gene TRBJ2-2; the D gene is possibly TRBD1 (5 bases). The sample was peripheral blood. This clonotype originated in a human donor in a cohort sampled during active COVID-19. The CDR3 nucleotides are TGTGCCAGCAGTGGCGACAGGAACACCGGGGAGCTGTTTTTT. Translated, it gives CASSGDRNTGELFF.